This TCR beta chain is drawn from a study of OX40 agonist ivuxolimab in advanced cancers. Study background: The study enrolled dose-escalation patients with hepatocellular carcinoma, melanoma, renal cell or head and neck cancer.

Germline loops: CDR1 LNHDA, CDR2 SQIVND (reference sequence). The CDR3 consists of 13 residues. The trim removed 4 bases at V and 6 bases at J, leaving 3 bases unmatched. Assay used: immunoSEQ multiplex PCR; TCRdb lists only in-frame clones, some missing. The sample consists of about 82,000 clones, 80% to 95% of them appearing once. This TCR was sampled from an adult with an advanced solid tumor such as melanoma, head and neck, liver or kidney cancer. The specimen was CD4+ or CD8+ T cells sorted from blood, collected in a trial of the OX40 agonist ivuxolimab. V gene TRBV19 combines with J gene TRBJ2-3; 8 nucleotides agree with TRBD1. In DNA form, the CDR3 reads TGTGCCAGTAGTAATCAGGGGGCCGATACGCAGTATTTT. It encodes CASSNQGADTQYF. Filled out from reference TRBV19 and TRBJ2-3, the complete variable domain reads DGGITQSPKYLFRKEGQNVTLSCEQNLNHDAMYWYRQDPGQGLRLIYYSQIVNDFQKGDIAEGYSVSREKKESFPLTVTSAQKNPTAFYLCASSNQGADTQYFGPGTRLTVL.